These T cell receptor beta chains were read from a single sample in a study of blood T cell repertoires in COVID-19. Clones were sequenced by immunoSEQ multiplex PCR, and TCRdb holds only the in-frame ones, with some missing. The repertoire holds fewer than 350,000 clones, with approximately 88% as singletons. Sequencing was done on a sample of peripheral blood. These receptors were collected from a woman aged 25 to 39 with COVID-19, enrolled during active disease. Both conserved end residues are part of each CDR3. A D gene is named only where the DNA matches it firmly. Clone size is not always given. Where it is, it says once, few, many or a class for expanded clones.

>TRBV4-1|.|TRBD1|TRBJ1-1
TGCGCCAGCAGCCAACTGCACAGGGGGGAACTTGAAGCTTTCTTT
CASSQLHRGELEAFF
>TRBV9|.|.|TRBJ2-6
TGTGCCAGCAGCGTAGCTGTTGGGGCCAACGTCCTGACTTTC
CASSVAVGANVLTF
>TRBV2|once|.|TRBJ1-5
TGTGCCAGCAGTTCCCTCAGAAATCAGCCCCAGCATTTT
CASSSLRNQPQHF
>TRBV29-1|.|.|TRBJ2-5
TGCAGCGCCCGGACAGATCAAGAGACCCAGTACTTC
CSARTDQETQYF
>TRBV5-1|.|TRBD1|TRBJ2-2
TGCGCCAGCAGCCTGGACAGGGTGGGCACCGGGGAGCTGTTTTTT
CASSLDRVGTGELFF
>TRBV2|.|.|TRBJ1-5
TGTGCCGCCAGCAGGTCAGTTTTTCAGCCCCAGCATTTT
CAASRSVFQPQHF
>TRBV27|.|TRBD1|TRBJ1-1
TGTGCCAGCAGAGCCCTCACAGGGGCGGGGTACACTGAAGCTTTCTTT
CASRALTGAGYTEAFF
>TRBV10-3|.|.|TRBJ2-1
TGTGCCATCAGTGCACGGGATAAGTCTTACAATGAGCAGTTCTTC
CAISARDKSYNEQFF
>TRBV19|few|TRBD2|TRBJ2-7
TGTGCCAGTAGTACTCGGACTAGCGGATCCTACGAGCAGTACTTC
CASSTRTSGSYEQYF
>TRBV9|.|.|TRBJ2-5
TGTGCCAGCAGCGCAGAGAGGGAGACCCAGTACTTC
CASSAERETQYF
>TRBV2|.|.|TRBJ2-4
TGTGCCAGCAGCGCAACAGGGTTGAACTCCAAAAACATTCAGTACTTC
CASSATGLNSKNIQYF
>TRBV5-1|.|.|TRBJ1-1
TGCGCCAGCATGGTCGGAGCGAACACTGAAGCTTTCTTT
CASMVGANTEAFF
>TRBV5-4|.|.|TRBJ2-7
TGTGCCAGCAGCCCAACAGGGACGTCCTACGAGCAGTACTTC
CASSPTGTSYEQYF
>TRBV5-1|.|TRBD1|TRBJ1-6
TGCGCCAGCAGCTTGGAGGGACAGGGATGGTCACCCCTCCACTTT
CASSLEGQGWSPLHF
>TRBV3-1/TRBV3-2|.|.|TRBJ1-3
TGTGCCAGCAGCCAAGATCGGGTATCTGGAAACACCATATATTTT
CASSQDRVSGNTIYF
>TRBV2|.|.|TRBJ1-2
TGTGCCAGCAGTGTTCAGGGGATCCCTTATGGCTACACCTTC
CASSVQGIPYGYTF
>TRBV23-1|few|.|TRBJ1-2
TGCGCCAGCAGTCGCGCGTTCGTGGGGGCTGGCTACACCTTC
CASSRAFVGAGYTF
>TRBV5-1|.|.|TRBJ2-5
TGCGCCAGCAGCTTGGGAGTAGAGACCCAGTACTTC
CASSLGVETQYF
>TRBV7-2|.|.|TRBJ2-5
TGTGCCAGCAGCTTTAGGGGAGAGACCCAGTACTTC
CASSFRGETQYF
>TRBV3-1/TRBV3-2|few|TRBD2|TRBJ2-7
TGTGCCAGCAGCCAATATAGCGGGGCCTACGAGCAGTACTTC
CASSQYSGAYEQYF
>TRBV18|.|TRBD1|TRBJ1-6
TGTGCCAGCTCACATCGACAGGGGCGAGGGGAGCGGTCACCCCTCCACTTT
CASSHRQGRGERSPLHF
>TRBV18|.|.|TRBJ1-5
TGTGCCAGCTCACCAGGGCTAGGGGGTCAGCCCCAGCATTTT
CASSPGLGGQPQHF
>TRBV4-1|.|TRBD2|TRBJ2-1
TGCGCCAGCAGCCAAGGTGGTGCTAGCGGGGGTAATGAGCAGTTCTTC
CASSQGGASGGNEQFF
>TRBV10-3|.|.|TRBJ2-5
TGTGCCATCAGTGAGTCGGGACTTCAGTACTTC
CAISESGLQYF
>TRBV7-9|.|TRBD2|TRBJ2-3
TGTGCCAGCAGCCACAAGCCGGGGGGGCGGACAGATACGCAGTATTTT
CASSHKPGGRTDTQYF
>TRBV2|.|TRBD1|TRBJ1-2
TGTGCCAGCAGAGTACAGGGGGGGGACTATGGCTACACCTTC
CASRVQGGDYGYTF
>TRBV5-4|few|TRBD1|TRBJ2-5
TGTGCCAGCAGGGACAGGGGAGGAGAGACCCAGTACTTC
CASRDRGGETQYF
>TRBV5-1|.|.|TRBJ2-7
TGCGCCAGCAGCCAAACCCCCCAGGGGAACTACGAGCAGTACTTC
CASSQTPQGNYEQYF
>TRBV5-4|.|TRBD2|TRBJ2-1
TGTGCCAGCAGCTCTCGGACTAGCGGGGCGGACAATGAGCAGTTCTTC
CASSSRTSGADNEQFF
>TRBV5-4|.|.|TRBJ1-2
TGTGCCAGCAGTTACGACCTAGGGCAGGGAAAGGATGGCTACACCTTC
CASSYDLGQGKDGYTF
>TRBV19|.|TRBD2|TRBJ2-1
TGTGCCACCGGTAGCGGGAGGTGGGTTTTCGACAATGAGCAGTTCTTC
CATGSGRWVFDNEQFF
>TRBV3-1/TRBV3-2|.|.|TRBJ1-1
TGTGCCAGCAGCCTTTGGCAGAAGAACACTGAAGCTTTCTTT
CASSLWQKNTEAFF
>TRBV29-1|.|.|TRBJ2-1
TGCAGCGTTGATGGAGGGGATGAGCAGTTCTTC
CSVDGGDEQFF
>TRBV11-3|.|.|TRBJ1-2
TGTGCCAGCAGCTTAGCTTCCAGGGGAGAGTATGGCTACACCTTC
CASSLASRGEYGYTF
>TRBV13|.|.|TRBJ2-1
TGTGCCAGCAGCCTAGCCCCCCGGGACAATGAGCAGTTCTTC
CASSLAPRDNEQFF
>TRBV2|.|.|TRBJ1-2
TGTGCCAGCATCGAGGGAACGAGCTACACCTTC
CASIEGTSYTF
>TRBV5-1|.|.|TRBJ1-6
TGCGCCAGCAGTAAGGGGCAAGGTTCACCCCTCCACTTT
CASSKGQGSPLHF
>TRBV11-2|.|TRBD2|TRBJ2-5
TGTGCCAGCAGCTTAGATCTCGGGGGGTCGGGCGAGACCCAGTACTTC
CASSLDLGGSGETQYF
>TRBV7-2|.|.|TRBJ2-1
TGTGCCAGCAGCTTAGCTGGGGCGCCGAACAATGAGCAGTTCTTC
CASSLAGAPNNEQFF
>TRBV27|.|TRBD1|TRBJ1-4
TGTGCCAGCAGTTTATACAGGGGATCGGAAAAACTGTTTTTT
CASSLYRGSEKLFF
>TRBV20-1|.|.|TRBJ1-5
TGCAGTGCTAGTATCAGGGGTTTGTGGAATCAGCCCCAGCATTTT
CSASIRGLWNQPQHF
>TRBV6-1|.|.|TRBJ1-1
TGTGCCAGCAGTGACAGGAAGGCTGAAGCTTTCTTT
CASSDRKAEAFF
>TRBV28|.|TRBD1|TRBJ2-1
TGTGCCAGCAGTTCCACAGGGACAGCTGAAAGGGGTGAGCAGTTCTTC
CASSSTGTAERGEQFF
>TRBV6-1|.|.|TRBJ2-3
TGTGCCAGCAGTGAAGGAACGGTTGTCGGAGATACGCAGTATTTT
CASSEGTVVGDTQYF
>TRBV6-5|.|.|TRBJ1-2
TGTGCCAGCTCTCCGGACAGCAACTATGGCTACACCTTC
CASSPDSNYGYTF
>TRBV12-3/TRBV12-4|.|.|TRBJ1-2
TGTGCCAGCAGTCCAGGGGACACCTATGGCTACACCTTC
CASSPGDTYGYTF
>TRBV11-3|.|TRBD2|TRBJ2-1
TGTGCCAGCAGCCCGCGGGGGGGCGCGTCTTGGAATGAGCAGTTCTTC
CASSPRGGASWNEQFF
>TRBV5-4|.|TRBD1|TRBJ1-3
TGTGCCAGCAGCCTCGGACAGGGCCGGACCTCTGGAAACACCATATATTTT
CASSLGQGRTSGNTIYF
>TRBV7-8|few|.|TRBJ1-2
TGTGCCAGCAGCAACCGGGACAACGGTTCCTACACCTTC
CASSNRDNGSYTF
>TRBV11-2|once|TRBD2|TRBJ2-1
TGTGCCAGCAGCTTGGGACTAGGTTCCTACAATGAGCAGTTCTTC
CASSLGLGSYNEQFF
>TRBV27|.|.|TRBJ1-5
TGTGCCAGCAGTTTGTCAGGGAATCAGCCCCAGCATTTT
CASSLSGNQPQHF
>TRBV24-1|.|.|TRBJ1-2
TGTGCCACCAGTGATTTTGGCAGGGATTATGGCTACACCTTC
CATSDFGRDYGYTF
>TRBV10-3|.|TRBD1|TRBJ1-1
TGTGCCACCAGCCCGGGACAGGGGTGGACTGAAGCTTTCTTT
CATSPGQGWTEAFF
>TRBV15|.|.|TRBJ2-7
TGTGCCACCAGCAGAGATGGTCAAGGGGCGGATGAGCAGTACTTC
CATSRDGQGADEQYF